This TCR beta chain was sequenced during a study of control samples from healthy donors and cancer patients. Using immunoSEQ multiplex PCR, the repertoire was profiled, and TCRdb retains in-frame clones only, with some absent. In the table there are tens of thousands of clones, approximately 93% of which are singletons. Germline V gene lookup returns CDR1 SEHNR and CDR2 FQNEAQ (reference sequence). The CDR3 spans 14 residues. V dropped 5 bases and J dropped 3 bases, with 14 bases sitting between them. The chain uses TRBV7-9 and TRBJ2-7; D uncertain. This sequence was found in a middle-aged woman with lung cancer. Sequenced input: PBMCs. The CDR3 nucleotides are TGTGCCAGCAGCCAAACATTAACCTACTACGAGCAGTACTTC. Translated: CASSQTLTYYEQYF.